The entry below gives a single T cell receptor beta chain sequence along with its context. These data originate in a study of blood T cell repertoires in COVID-19. Trimming cost V 8 bases and J 4 bases, with 13 bases left between them. CDR1 is MNHEY, CDR2 SVGAGI, per germline. The CDR3 is 13 amino acids. Under the authors' procedure: From reference gene primer amplification, estimates of nucleated cell counts were derived. This table comes from immunoSEQ multiplex PCR, and its TCRdb copy is limited to in-frame clones, with some not included. For V, J and clone size, that table is used; D and trimming come from the DNA. The sample records roughly 48,000 clones, roughly 93% being singletons.

The chain employs TRBV6-5 and TRBJ2-3; possible D gene TRBD2, 7 bases. Sample: peripheral blood. This clonotype was obtained from a man between 60 and 75 years old with COVID-19, enrolled during active disease. CDR3 DNA: TGTGCCAGCTCGAGGGAGGGGGCAGATACGCAGTATTTT. Its protein is CASSREGADTQYF.